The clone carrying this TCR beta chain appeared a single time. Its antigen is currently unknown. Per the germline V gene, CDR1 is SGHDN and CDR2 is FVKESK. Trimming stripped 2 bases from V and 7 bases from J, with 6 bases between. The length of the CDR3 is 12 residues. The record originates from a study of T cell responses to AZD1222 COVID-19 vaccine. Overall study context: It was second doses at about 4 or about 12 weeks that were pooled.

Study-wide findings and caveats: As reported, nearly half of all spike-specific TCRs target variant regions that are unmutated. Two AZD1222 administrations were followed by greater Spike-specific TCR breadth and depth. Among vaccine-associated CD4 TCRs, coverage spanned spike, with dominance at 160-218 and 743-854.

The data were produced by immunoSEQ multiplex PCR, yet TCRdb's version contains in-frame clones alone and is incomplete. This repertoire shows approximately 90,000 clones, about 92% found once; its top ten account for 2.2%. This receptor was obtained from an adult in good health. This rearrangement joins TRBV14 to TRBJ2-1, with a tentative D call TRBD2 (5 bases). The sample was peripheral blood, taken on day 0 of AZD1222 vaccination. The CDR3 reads CASSQWRNEQFF. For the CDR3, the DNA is TGTGCCAGCAGCCAATGGAGGAATGAGCAGTTCTTC.